This T cell receptor (beta chain) was recovered during a study of a mutant IDH1 vaccine in newly diagnosed glioma. Turning to the study itself: Patients came in for eight vaccinations, in weeks 1, 3, 5, 7, 11, 15, 19 and 23. Pretreatment consisted of radiotherapy, temozolomide, or both, with most receiving both. Vaccines were begun 4-6 weeks after radiotherapy alone, or with temozolomide cycles.

Some clones are missing from TCRdb's copy, which holds only in-frame ones; the method was immunoSEQ multiplex PCR. The sample lists under 65,000 clones, approximately 80% occurring once. Germline V gene sequence: CDR1 LNHDA, CDR2 SQIVND (reference sequence). The CDR3 is made up of 16 amino acids. V was pared by 5 bases and J by 5 bases, with 8 bases of the junction left unmatched. Regarding this clone: The antigen is unknown.

Time point denoted: week 11, during vaccination. Each vaccine dose was 300 ug of mutant IDH1 20-mer peptide, with topical imiquimod. Sequences were derived from PBMCs, sampled from a glioma patient whose treatment included an IDH1 peptide vaccine. V and J are TRBV19 and TRBJ2-6; 8 bases fit TRBD1. The receptor's source is a middle-aged man with glioma. In nucleotides, the CDR3 is TGTGCCAGTAGTCAAGACAGGGGTCGCTGGGCCAACGTCCTGACTTTC. Residues: CASSQDRGRWANVLTF.